Listed below are T cell receptor beta chains from one sample, sequenced in a study of T cells after yellow fever vaccination. Each CDR3 protein is one row after TCRdb ran MiXCR on the 5' RACE reads. This table holds some 560,000 distinct CDR3 sequences, roughly a sixth found once. The source was PBMCs, collected around 5 days after the first yellow fever vaccination. The receptors were sampled from a man younger than 35 who received the YFV17D yellow fever vaccine. CDR3s include the opening cysteine and the closing phenylalanine or tryptophan. D genes are given only for firm matches. The size entry is marked missing in some rows and otherwise reads once, few, many or a size class.

TRBJ2-3	TRBV29-1	few	.	CSVEKGVEQYF	TGCAGCGTTGAGAAGGGGGTTGAGCAGTATTTT
TRBJ2-5	TRBV6-2/TRBV6-3	.	.	CASSYDDGKETQYF	TGTGCCAGCAGTTACGACGATGGGAAAGAGACCCAGTACTTC
TRBJ1-4	TRBV5-1	.	TRBD1	CASSWTGQGAIGEKLFF	TGCGCCAGCAGCTGGACGGGACAGGGGGCTATAGGTGAAAAACTGTTTTTT
TRBJ1-6	TRBV28	few	.	CASSLQLRNSPLHF	TGTGCCAGCAGTCTCCAGCTGCGGAATTCACCCCTCCACTTT
TRBJ1-4	TRBV4-3	.	.	CASSQDYLGDNEKLFF	TGCGCCAGCAGCCAAGATTATTTGGGGGATAATGAAAAACTGTTTTTT
TRBJ2-7	TRBV12-3/TRBV12-4	few	.	CASSHQGRGEQYF	TGTGCCAGCAGTCATCAGGGCCGCGGCGAGCAGTACTTC
TRBJ1-1	TRBV9	few	.	CASSVVRANTEAFF	TGTGCCAGCAGCGTAGTCAGGGCGAACACTGAAGCTTTCTTT
TRBJ2-1	TRBV5-6	.	.	CASSLIWGANPPNEQFF	TGTGCCAGCAGCTTGATTTGGGGAGCCAATCCCCCGAATGAGCAGTTCTTC
TRBJ2-7	TRBV15	few	.	CATSRVEKPSYEQYF	TGTGCCACCAGCAGAGTAGAAAAACCGTCCTACGAGCAGTACTTC
TRBJ2-7	TRBV5-5	.	.	CASSLGSPGYEQYF	TGTGCCAGCAGCTTGGGAAGTCCGGGGTACGAGCAGTACTTC
TRBJ2-5	TRBV24-1	.	.	CATSDSRGRFPETQYF	TGTGCCACCAGTGACTCCCGGGGGAGGTTTCCAGAGACCCAGTACTTC
TRBJ2-3	TRBV4-2	few	TRBD2	CASSPGLAGLHTDTQYF	TGTGCCAGCAGCCCGGGACTAGCGGGGCTACACACAGATACGCAGTATTTT
TRBJ2-1	TRBV7-7	few	.	CASSLVPGVNEQFF	TGTGCTAGCAGCTTAGTGCCGGGGGTGAATGAGCAGTTCTTC